These 5 T cell receptor beta chains were all obtained from the same sample, sequenced in a study of response to subunit inactivated influenza vaccine. TCRdb redid the calling of the RT-PCR reads with MiXCR, one entry per CDR3 protein. The repertoire holds about 190,000 distinct CDR3 sequences, with over 13% as singletons. The material was CD8+ T cells sorted from PBMCs, obtained 5 days after vaccination. These receptor sequences come from a man aged 50 or older who received an inactivated influenza vaccine.

The chain has TRBV9 and TRBJ1-1, with D perhaps TRBD1 (5 bases). Germline assignment: CDR1 SGDLS and CDR2 YYNGEE. This CDR3 is built from 16 residues. V was trimmed by 0 bases and J by 0 bases, leaving 12 bases between them. CDR3 protein: CASSVAGWGLNTEAFF. The CDR3 region has the DNA TGTGCCAGCAGCGTAGCTGGGTGGGGGTTGAACACTGAAGCTTTCTTT.

This chain connects TRBV19 to TRBJ2-7, with a weak D call TRBD1 (5 bases). There are 20 residues in the CDR3. Germline V gene sequence: CDR1 LNHDA, CDR2 SQIVND (reference sequence). V was shortened by 4 bases and J by 5 bases, with 33 bases between the two germline ends. CDR3 nucleotides: TGTGCCAGTAGTACAGAAACATCGTTGATCGGCAGGGATCACCGGAACGAGCAGTACTTC. Encoded protein: CASSTETSLIGRDHRNEQYF.

V gene TRBV11-1 combines with J gene TRBJ2-2; the D gene could be TRBD1 or TRBD2 (5 bases each). The CDR3 is 18 amino acids. Trimming removed 1 base at V and 1 base at J, with 16 bases between. CDR1 and CDR2 from the germline V gene are SGHAT and FQDESV (reference sequence). The CDR3 region is CASSLGGPTRGNTGELFF. CDR3 sequence (DNA): TGTGCCAGCAGCTTAGGGGGCCCGACCCGGGGGAACACCGGGGAGCTGTTTTTT.

This rearrangement joins TRBV9 to TRBJ2-1; D is perhaps TRBD2 (6 bases). V was pared by 0 bases and J by 5 bases, with 12 bases between. The germline V gene has CDR1 SGDLS and CDR2 YYNGEE. The CDR3 has 15 amino acids. CDR3 in DNA: TGTGCCAGCAGCGTAGGAATTAGCGGCCACAATGAGCAGTTCTTC. This encodes CASSVGISGHNEQFF.

This clonotype has more than one count but fewer than ten. The rearrangement joins TRBV6-1 to TRBJ2-3, with 7 nucleotides matching TRBD2. CDR1 is MNHNS and CDR2 is SASEGT in the germline V gene. J gave up 0 bases and V 7 bases, and 7 bases lay outside the gene matches. The CDR3 contains 15 residues. The chain's CDR3 is CASTERGYSTDTQYF. The DNA of the CDR3 is TGTGCCAGCACCGAGCGGGGTTATAGCACAGATACGCAGTATTTT.